The 32 T cell receptor beta chains presented below share a single source sample, sequenced in a study of long-term antiretroviral therapy in people with HIV. Sequencing used immunoSEQ v3.0 at survey level. Profiling relied on immunoSEQ multiplex PCR, and the TCRdb table lists in-frame clones only, not all of them. Of 36,000 or so clones listed, around 79% are singletons. Here the sequenced sample was unsorted PBMCs, taken 0.6 years after starting antiretroviral therapy. Every receptor here comes from a man younger than 35 with HIV.

V gene TRBV11-2 combines with J gene TRBJ2-1; 7 nucleotides agree with TRBD1. V shed 6 bases, J shed 10 bases, and the junction held 6 bases outside the gene matches. The germline V gene encodes CDR1 SGHAT and CDR2 FQNNGV. This CDR3 has 12 residues. The CDR3 region has the DNA TGTGCCAGCAGATCGAGGGGGCGGGAGCAGTTCTTC. As protein: CASRSRGREQFF.

The chain recombines TRBV9 with TRBJ1-3; possible D gene TRBD1, 5 bases. The germline V gene encodes CDR1 SGDLS and CDR2 YYNGEE. The CDR3 totals 15 residues. V lost 2 bases and J 2 bases, leaving 11 bases between the germline ends. The CDR3 nucleotides read TGTGCCAGCAGCGTTGGCGGGGGGACTGGAAACACCATATATTTT. As protein: CASSVGGGTGNTIYF.

The genes are TRBV6-5 and TRBJ2-7; tentatively, D is TRBD2 (6 bases). CDR1 and CDR2 (germline): MNHEY, SVGAGI. With 4 bases removed from V and 4 bases from J, the gap between germline ends came to 14 bases. This CDR3 is 14 amino acids long. CDR3: CASSFFAGLYEQYF. The CDR3 region has the DNA TGTGCCAGCAGTTTTTTTGCGGGGCTTTACGAGCAGTACTTC.

This chain joins TRBV6-5 and TRBJ2-7; TRBD2 is a possible D gene (5 bases). V was clipped by 4 bases and J by 11 bases, with 12 bases between them. Germline CDR1 reads MNHEY; CDR2 reads SVGAGI. The CDR3 consists of 11 residues. The CDR3 sequence: CASSWLGEEYF. The CDR3 region has the DNA TGTGCCAGCAGTTGGCTGGGAGAGGAGTACTTC.

V and J are TRBV5-1 and TRBJ1-1, with 8 bases that match TRBD1. Germline V gene sequence: CDR1 SGHRS, CDR2 YFSETQ. V lost 3 bases to trimming and J lost 4 bases; unmatched junction nucleotides: 11. This CDR3 contains 16 residues. This CDR3 reads CASSSQRQGFSTEAFF. CDR3 coding DNA: TGCGCCAGCAGCTCCCAGCGACAGGGGTTTAGCACTGAAGCTTTCTTT.

This chain links TRBV7-2 with TRBJ2-7; D possibly corresponds to TRBD2 (6 bases). Germline V gene sequence: CDR1 SGHTA, CDR2 FQGNSA. The V end lost 0 bases, the J end lost 7 bases, and 16 bases lay between the germline ends. The length of the CDR3 is 15 residues. The CDR3: CASSLAEEGRREQYF. For the CDR3, the DNA is TGTGCCAGCAGCTTAGCCGAGGAGGGCCGTAGGGAGCAGTACTTC.

The chain recombines TRBV9 with TRBJ2-7; a weak D match, TRBD2 (6 bases). This CDR3 is 14 amino acids long. Trimming pared 0 bases from V and 7 bases from J, leaving 14 bases between. Per germline, CDR1 SGDLS and CDR2 YYNGEE. The CDR3 coding sequence is TGTGCCAGCAGCGTAGTGCCGGGGGACGGTGAGCAGTACTTC. Translated: CASSVVPGDGEQYF. Full variable domain (outside the CDR3, taken from reference TRBV9 and TRBJ2-7): DSGVTQTPKHLITATGQRVTLRCSPRSGDLSVYWYQQSLDQGLQFLIQYYNGEERAKGNILERFSAQQFPDLHSELNLSSLELGDSALYFCASSVVPGDGEQYFGPGTRLTVT.

This clone has only one observation. The V gene is TRBV5-5, the J gene TRBJ2-1; 9 nucleotides line up with TRBD2. The V gene end was trimmed by 0 bases and the J gene end by 3 bases; junction bases not matched to a gene: 4. Germline CDR1 reads SGHKS; CDR2 reads YYEKEE (reference sequence). The CDR3 runs to 16 residues. CDR3 sequence: CASSLAGTSFYNEQFF. The CDR3 coding sequence is TGTGCCAGCAGCTTGGCCGGGACTAGCTTCTACAATGAGCAGTTCTTC.

This clone was seen only a few times. The rearrangement links TRBV7-8 to TRBJ2-7; 12 positions match TRBD1. CDR1 and CDR2 from the germline V gene are SGHVS and FQNEAQ. The CDR3 spans 18 residues. The V and J ends lost 1 base and 5 bases, in that order; junction bases with no gene match: 12. The CDR3 DNA reads as TGTGCCAGCAGCTTAGGGTGGGGACAGGGGGCTAGCGGGCACGAGCAGTACTTC. Translated: CASSLGWGQGASGHEQYF.

The chain links TRBV10-3 to TRBJ2-3; possibly TRBD2 for D (6 bases). Per germline, CDR1 ENHRY and CDR2 SYGVKD. The germline V and J ends were trimmed by 4 bases and 3 bases, with 8 bases remaining between them. The CDR3 totals 13 residues. CDR3 sequence: CAISGLGTDTQYF. As DNA, the CDR3 is TGTGCCATCAGTGGACTAGGAACAGATACGCAGTATTTT.

This clone was counted between two and nine times. This chain links TRBV6-5 with TRBJ2-7, with 9 bases identical to TRBD2. Trimming removed 2 bases from V and 1 base from J; junction bases left unmatched: 3. CDR1 and CDR2 from the germline V gene are MNHEY and SVGAGI. The CDR3 sequence is 15 residues long. CDR3 bases: TGTGCCAGCAGTTACGGCACTAGCGGGTCCTACGAGCAGTACTTC. Translated, it gives CASSYGTSGSYEQYF.

The rearrangement uses TRBV6-1 and TRBJ2-7; D gene ambiguous. The ends were cut back, 7 bases at V and 3 bases at J, with 4 bases in the middle. The length of the CDR3 is 10 residues. Germline CDR1 is MNHNS and CDR2 is SASEGT. The CDR3 region has the DNA TGTGCCAGCAAGGACTACGAGCAGTACTTC. This gives the protein CASKDYEQYF.

The J gene is TRBJ2-7, the V gene TRBV18, with 10 bases lining up with TRBD2. The germline CDR1 and CDR2 sequences are KGHSH and LQKENI. This CDR3 has 15 amino acids. J lost 4 bases, V lost 1 base, and 4 bases had no gene match. DNA of the CDR3: TGTGCCAGCTCACCACTCCTAGCGGGAGTGTACGAGCAGTACTTC. Translation gives CASSPLLAGVYEQYF.

This clone was seen just once. This chain uses TRBV5-1 with TRBJ2-1, with 7 bases identical to TRBD1. Germline V CDR1 and CDR2: SGHRS, YFSETQ. V lost 3 bases, J lost 6 bases, and 12 bases stayed unmatched. This CDR3 comprises 16 residues. The CDR3 region is CASSWPPGQNSNEQFF. The CDR3, as DNA: TGCGCCAGCAGCTGGCCTCCGGGACAGAACTCCAATGAGCAGTTCTTC.

This chain links TRBV29-1 with TRBJ2-7, with D maybe TRBD1 (6 bases). Deletions cut 1 base from V and 7 bases from J, with 11 bases between. CDR1 is SQVTM and CDR2 is ANQGSEA in the germline V gene. This CDR3 spans 12 amino acids. As DNA, the CDR3 is TGCAGCGTTGAAGTACAGGGCGATGAGCAGTACTTC. It yields the protein CSVEVQGDEQYF.

This clone has just a few counts. This sequence joins TRBV7-9 and TRBJ1-2, with D unresolved. This CDR3 is 15 amino acids long. V lost 5 bases and J lost 5, with 18 bases in between. Germline V gene lookup returns CDR1 SEHNR and CDR2 FQNEAQ (reference sequence). The CDR3 reads CASSVPALAGYGYTF. The DNA for the CDR3 is TGTGCCAGCAGCGTCCCCGCCCTTGCGGGATATGGCTACACCTTC.

This rearrangement joins TRBV9 to TRBJ2-5; D remains ambiguous. The CDR3 is 14 residues long. Germline-derived CDR1 and CDR2 are SGDLS and YYNGEE. V shed 0 bases and J shed 0 bases, with 6 bases lying between them. CDR3 protein: CASSVGSHQETQYF. Written as DNA, the CDR3 is TGTGCCAGCAGCGTAGGATCCCACCAAGAGACCCAGTACTTC.

The chain joins TRBV7-9 to TRBJ1-4, with TRBD1 matching over 7 bases. The CDR3 has 15 residues. CDR1 is SEHNR, CDR2 FQNEAQ, per germline (reference sequence). Germline trimming cut 5 bases from V and 4 bases from J; bases unmatched to any gene: 7. The CDR3 nucleotides read TGTGCCAGCAGCACCCCGGGACAGATTAATGAAAAACTGTTTTTT. Its translation is CASSTPGQINEKLFF.

This chain connects TRBV28 to TRBJ2-2; D might be TRBD2 (5 bases). This CDR3 comprises 14 residues. Trimming stripped 6 bases from V and 0 bases from J, with 8 bases between. CDR1 is MDHEN and CDR2 is SYDVKM in the germline V gene. For the CDR3, the DNA is TGTGCCAGCAGCACCGGGACGAACACCGGGGAGCTGTTTTTT. This translates into CASSTGTNTGELFF.

This sequence joins TRBV5-4 and TRBJ1-2; weak D call: TRBD1 (5 bases). Germline CDR1 reads SGHNT; CDR2 reads YYREEE (reference sequence). V lost 4 bases and J lost 4, with 14 bases in between. The CDR3 sequence is 14 residues long. CDR3: CASSPVRGTYGYTF. DNA for the CDR3: TGTGCCAGCAGCCCTGTCCGGGGGACCTATGGCTACACCTTC.

The chain is built from TRBV6-1 and TRBJ2-1, with 9 bases aligning to TRBD2. V lost 0 bases, J lost 9 bases, and 6 bases stayed unmatched. Germline V CDR1 and CDR2: MNHNS, SASEGT. The CDR3 covers 15 residues. CDR3 nucleotide sequence: TGTGCCAGCAGTGAAGCCTCTAGCGGGATCGGTGAGCAGTTCTTC. Translating it yields CASSEASSGIGEQFF.

This chain joins TRBV9 and TRBJ2-7; 7 positions match TRBD1. The junction had 6 bases not matched to a gene; V was cut back by 3 bases and J by 0 bases. This CDR3 comprises 15 residues. In germline, CDR1 is SGDLS, CDR2 YYNGEE. CDR3 sequence reads: CASSEGARSSYEQYF. As DNA, the CDR3 is TGTGCCAGCAGCGAGGGGGCGAGGAGCTCCTACGAGCAGTACTTC. The full variable domain, its missing parts supplied by reference TRBV9 and TRBJ2-7, is DSGVTQTPKHLITATGQRVTLRCSPRSGDLSVYWYQQSLDQGLQFLIQYYNGEERAKGNILERFSAQQFPDLHSELNLSSLELGDSALYFCASSEGARSSYEQYFGPGTRLTVT.

V usage is TRBV5-4 and J usage is TRBJ2-2, with 11 bases matching TRBD2. J was trimmed by 0 bases and V by 8 bases; bases with no gene match: 3. The CDR3 runs to 15 residues. Germline values: CDR1 SGHNT, CDR2 YYREEE (reference sequence). The CDR3 coding sequence is TGTGCCAGTGGGACTAGCGGAGCGAACACCGGGGAGCTGTTTTTT. It is translated as CASGTSGANTGELFF.

This clone was detected a few times. The V call is TRBV6-5, the J call TRBJ1-2; possible D gene TRBD1, 6 bases. Germline CDR1 and CDR2: MNHEY and SVGAGI. This CDR3 has 13 amino acids. The V gene lost 4 bases and the J gene lost 3 bases, with 9 bases spanning the gap. This chain's CDR3 is CASSSGGYYGYTF. The CDR3 nucleotides are TGTGCCAGCAGTTCCGGGGGCTACTATGGCTACACCTTC.

V and J are TRBV15 and TRBJ2-5; 8 bases map to TRBD1. The CDR3 has 16 amino acids. The germline gives CDR1 LNHNV, CDR2 YYDKDF (reference sequence). V dropped 3 bases and J dropped 0; count of bases not matched to a gene: 6. In DNA, the CDR3 is TGTGCCACCAGCAGGGGACAGGCCGGGTACCAAGAGACCCAGTACTTC. It encodes CATSRGQAGYQETQYF.

The DNA for the CDR3 is TGTGCCAGCAGCCCAGCGTTGACAGCCTACGAGCAGTACTTC. Amino acids: CASSPALTAYEQYF. The chain uses TRBV9 and TRBJ2-7, with D tentatively TRBD1 (5 bases). V lost 4 bases and J lost 2, with 13 bases in between. CDR1 and CDR2 (germline): SGDLS, YYNGEE. CDR3 size: 14 residues.

The V call is TRBV10-3, the J call TRBJ2-7; 11 bases map to TRBD1. Trimming removed 10 bases from V and 3 bases from J; junction bases left unmatched: 11. Germline CDR1 reads ENHRY; CDR2 reads SYGVKD. This CDR3 spans 15 amino acids. CDR3 residues: CATKDPGTGGYEQYF. The CDR3 region has the DNA TGTGCCACTAAAGACCCCGGGACAGGGGGCTACGAGCAGTACTTC.

The V and J genes are TRBV9 and TRBJ2-3; 13 bases line up with TRBD2. The V gene end was trimmed by 7 bases and the J gene end by 4 bases; junction bases not matched to a gene: 6. The CDR3 has 15 residues. From germline, CDR1 is SGDLS and CDR2 YYNGEE. DNA for the CDR3: TGTGCCAGCCAAGGGACTAGCGGGAACCCAGATACGCAGTATTTT. This codes for CASQGTSGNPDTQYF.

This sequence joins TRBV19 and TRBJ1-1; D unresolved. V was trimmed by 1 base and J by 4 bases, leaving 4 bases between them. The CDR3 has 12 amino acids. Germline V gene data show CDR1 as LNHDA and CDR2 as SQIVND (reference sequence). The CDR3 here is CASSIGLTEAFF. The CDR3, as DNA: TGTGCCAGTAGTATAGGACTCACTGAAGCTTTCTTT.

The CDR3 spells CASNTGQGVMNTEAFF. The CDR3 nucleotides are TGTGCCAGCAACACCGGACAGGGTGTTATGAACACTGAAGCTTTCTTT. The chain has TRBV7-8 and TRBJ1-1, with TRBD1 identical over 8 bases. The V gene's germline CDR1 is SGHVS and CDR2 FQNEAQ. The trim removed 7 bases at V and 0 bases at J, leaving 10 bases unmatched. CDR3 length: 16 amino acids.

The CDR3 spells CASSLEAGGEQYF. Written as DNA, the CDR3 is TGTGCCAGCAGCTTAGAGGCGGGAGGTGAGCAGTACTTC. This sequence joins TRBV7-6 and TRBJ2-7; TRBD2 aligns across 8 bases. V shed 1 base and J 7 bases; nucleotides not matched to a gene: 3. The CDR3 consists of 13 residues. Germline CDR1 reads SGHVS; CDR2 reads FNYEAQ.

The rearrangement joins TRBV9 to TRBJ2-2; possible D gene TRBD2, 5 bases. V was clipped by 0 bases and J by 5 bases, with 8 bases between them. This CDR3 spans 14 amino acids. In germline, CDR1 is SGDLS, CDR2 YYNGEE. CDR3 residues: CASSVVPGTGELFF. CDR3 bases: TGTGCCAGCAGCGTAGTCCCGGGGACCGGGGAGCTGTTTTTT.